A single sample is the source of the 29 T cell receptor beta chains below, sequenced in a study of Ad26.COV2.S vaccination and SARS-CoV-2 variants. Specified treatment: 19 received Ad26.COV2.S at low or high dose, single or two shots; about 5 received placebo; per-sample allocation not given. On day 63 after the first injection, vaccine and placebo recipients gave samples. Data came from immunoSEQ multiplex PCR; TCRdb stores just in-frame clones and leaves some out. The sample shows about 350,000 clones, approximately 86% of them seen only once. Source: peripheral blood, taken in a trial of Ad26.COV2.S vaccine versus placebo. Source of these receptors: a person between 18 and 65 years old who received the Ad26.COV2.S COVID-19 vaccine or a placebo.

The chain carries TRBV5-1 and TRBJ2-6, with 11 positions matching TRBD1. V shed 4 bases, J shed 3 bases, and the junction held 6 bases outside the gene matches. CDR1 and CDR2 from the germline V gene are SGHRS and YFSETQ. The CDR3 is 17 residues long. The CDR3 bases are TGCGCCAGCAGCACCGGACAGGGGGCATTTGGGGCCAACGTCCTGACTTTC. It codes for CASSTGQGAFGANVLTF. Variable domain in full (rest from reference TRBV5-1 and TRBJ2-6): KAGVTQTPRYLIKTRGQQVTLSCSPISGHRSVSWYQQTPGQGLQFLFEYFSETQRNKGNFPGRFSGRQFSNSRSEMNVSTLELGDSALYLCASSTGQGAFGANVLTFGAGSRLTVL.

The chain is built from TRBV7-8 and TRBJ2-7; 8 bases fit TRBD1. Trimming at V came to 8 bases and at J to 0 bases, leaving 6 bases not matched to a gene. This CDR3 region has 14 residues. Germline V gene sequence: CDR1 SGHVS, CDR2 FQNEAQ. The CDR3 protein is CASQPGQDSYEQYF. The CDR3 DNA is TGTGCCAGCCAACCGGGACAGGACTCCTACGAGCAGTACTTC.

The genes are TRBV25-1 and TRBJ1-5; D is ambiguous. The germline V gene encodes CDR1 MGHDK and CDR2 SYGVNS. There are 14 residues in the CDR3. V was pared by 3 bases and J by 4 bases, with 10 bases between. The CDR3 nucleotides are TGTGCCAGCAGTGAGTCTGGTTTTAATCAGCCCCAGCATTTT. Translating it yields CASSESGFNQPQHF.

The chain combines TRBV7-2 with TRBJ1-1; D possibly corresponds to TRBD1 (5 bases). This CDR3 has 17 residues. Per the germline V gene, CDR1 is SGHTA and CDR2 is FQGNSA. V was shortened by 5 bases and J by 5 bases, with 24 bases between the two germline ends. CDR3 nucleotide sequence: TGTGCCAGCAGCCCCCGACGAAGTGGGGCCGGTACGACTGAAGCTTTCTTT. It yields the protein CASSPRRSGAGTTEAFF.

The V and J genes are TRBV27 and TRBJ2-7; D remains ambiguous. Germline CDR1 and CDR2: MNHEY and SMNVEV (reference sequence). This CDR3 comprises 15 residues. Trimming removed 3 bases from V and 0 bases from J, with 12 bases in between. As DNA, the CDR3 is TGTGCCAGCAGTTTTACCGGGCCTCGCTCCTACGAGCAGTACTTC. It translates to CASSFTGPRSYEQYF.

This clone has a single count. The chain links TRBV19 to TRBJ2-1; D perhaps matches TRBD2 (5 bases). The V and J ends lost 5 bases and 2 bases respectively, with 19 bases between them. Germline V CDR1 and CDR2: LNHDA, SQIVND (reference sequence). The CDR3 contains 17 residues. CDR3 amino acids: CASSFPTPSGTYNEQFF. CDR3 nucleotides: TGTGCCAGTAGTTTTCCTACTCCCAGCGGAACCTACAATGAGCAGTTCTTC.

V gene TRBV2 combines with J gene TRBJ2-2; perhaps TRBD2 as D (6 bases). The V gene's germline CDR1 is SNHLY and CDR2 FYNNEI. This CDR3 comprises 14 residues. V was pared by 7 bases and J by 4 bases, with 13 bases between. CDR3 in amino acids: CASKSVGGTGELFF. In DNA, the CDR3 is TGTGCCAGCAAATCGGTCGGGGGCACCGGGGAGCTGTTTTTT.

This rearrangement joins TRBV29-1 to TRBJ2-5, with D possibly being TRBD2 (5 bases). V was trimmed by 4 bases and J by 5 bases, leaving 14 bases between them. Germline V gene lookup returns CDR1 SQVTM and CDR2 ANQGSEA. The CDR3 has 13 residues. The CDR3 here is CSVAPGVVETQYF. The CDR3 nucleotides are TGCAGCGTTGCTCCCGGGGTGGTGGAGACCCAGTACTTC.

The CDR3 nucleotides are TGTGCCAGCAGCCCATTAGGTCCGGGACAGGCCTATGGCTACACCTTC. It encodes CASSPLGPGQAYGYTF. This sequence joins TRBV9 and TRBJ1-2; TRBD1 matches 8 bases. Trimming took 4 bases from V and 4 from J; bases not matched to a gene: 12. Germline V gene lookup returns CDR1 SGDLS and CDR2 YYNGEE. CDR3 size: 16 residues.

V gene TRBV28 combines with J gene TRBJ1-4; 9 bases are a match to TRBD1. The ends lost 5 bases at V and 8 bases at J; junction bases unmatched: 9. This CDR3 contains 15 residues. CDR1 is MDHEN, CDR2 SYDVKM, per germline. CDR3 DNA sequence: TGTGCCAGCAGTCTACAAACAGGGGGCGCCGAAAAACTGTTTTTT. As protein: CASSLQTGGAEKLFF.

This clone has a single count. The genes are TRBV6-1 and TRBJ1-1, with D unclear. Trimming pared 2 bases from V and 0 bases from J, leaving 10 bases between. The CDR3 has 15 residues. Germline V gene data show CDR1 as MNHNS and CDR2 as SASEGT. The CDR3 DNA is TGTGCCAGCAGTGAATCACCGGGATTGAACACTGAAGCTTTCTTT. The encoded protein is CASSESPGLNTEAFF.

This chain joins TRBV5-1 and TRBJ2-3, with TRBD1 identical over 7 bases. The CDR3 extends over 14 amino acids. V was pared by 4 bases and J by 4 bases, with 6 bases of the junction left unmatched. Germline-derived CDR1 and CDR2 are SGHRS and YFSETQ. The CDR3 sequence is CASSPGQEADTQYF. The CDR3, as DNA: TGCGCCAGCAGCCCCGGACAGGAGGCAGATACGCAGTATTTT.

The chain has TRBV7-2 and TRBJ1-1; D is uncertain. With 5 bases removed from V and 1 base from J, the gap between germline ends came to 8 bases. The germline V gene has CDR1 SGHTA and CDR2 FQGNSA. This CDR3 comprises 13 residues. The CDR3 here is CASSPRPNTEAFF. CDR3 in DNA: TGTGCCAGCAGCCCCAGACCGAACACTGAAGCTTTCTTT. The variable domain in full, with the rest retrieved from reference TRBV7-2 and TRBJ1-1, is GAGVSQSPSNKVTEKGKDVELRCDPISGHTALYWYRQSLGQGLEFLIYFQGNSAPDKSGLPSDRFSAERTGGSVSTLTIQRTQQEDSAVYLCASSPRPNTEAFFGQGTRLTVV.

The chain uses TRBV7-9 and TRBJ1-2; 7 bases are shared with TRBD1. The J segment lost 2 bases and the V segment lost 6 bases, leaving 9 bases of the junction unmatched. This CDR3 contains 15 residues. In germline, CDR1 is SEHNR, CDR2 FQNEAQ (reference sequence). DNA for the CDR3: TGTGCCAGCAGTAAACGGGGGACAGAGAACTATGGCTACACCTTC. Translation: CASSKRGTENYGYTF.

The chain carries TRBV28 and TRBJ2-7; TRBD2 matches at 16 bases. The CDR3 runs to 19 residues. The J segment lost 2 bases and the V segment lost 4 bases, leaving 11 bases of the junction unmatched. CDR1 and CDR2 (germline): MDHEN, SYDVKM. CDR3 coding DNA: TGTGCCAGCAGTTCGGGACTAGCGGGAGGGCCGGGATCCCCCTACGAGCAGTACTTC. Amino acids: CASSSGLAGGPGSPYEQYF.

CDR3 DNA sequence: TGTGCCAGCAGAAGACAGGAAAATCAGCCCCAGCATTTT. Its protein is CASRRQENQPQHF. The genes are TRBV2 and TRBJ1-5, with a weak D call TRBD1 (6 bases). Germline loops: CDR1 SNHLY, CDR2 FYNNEI. The CDR3 sequence is 13 residues long. Trimming stripped 6 bases from V and 4 bases from J, with 10 bases between. The full variable domain, rest sourced from reference TRBV2 and TRBJ1-5, is EPEVTQTPSHQVTQMGQEVILRCVPISNHLYFYWYRQILGQKVEFLVSFYNNEISEKSEIFDDQFSVERPDGSNFTLKIRSTKLEDSAMYFCASRRQENQPQHFGDGTRLSIL.

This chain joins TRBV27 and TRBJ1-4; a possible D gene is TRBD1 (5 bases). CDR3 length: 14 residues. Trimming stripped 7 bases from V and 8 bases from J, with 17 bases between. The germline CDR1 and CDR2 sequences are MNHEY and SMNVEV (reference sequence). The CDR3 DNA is TGTGCCAGCAAAGGGGAAGGGGCGGGAGAAAAACTGTTTTTT. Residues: CASKGEGAGEKLFF.

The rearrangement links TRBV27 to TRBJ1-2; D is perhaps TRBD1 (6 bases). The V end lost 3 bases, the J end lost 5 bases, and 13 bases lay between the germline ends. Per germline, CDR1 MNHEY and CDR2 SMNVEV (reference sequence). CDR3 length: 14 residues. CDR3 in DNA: TGTGCCAGCAGTTTGCAGGGTCAGGGGTATGGCTACACCTTC. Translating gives CASSLQGQGYGYTF.

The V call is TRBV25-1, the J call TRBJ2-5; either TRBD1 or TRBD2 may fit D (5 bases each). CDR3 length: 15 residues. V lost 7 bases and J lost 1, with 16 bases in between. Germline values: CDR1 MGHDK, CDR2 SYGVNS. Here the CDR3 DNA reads TGTGCCAGCATCGAGGGCCAGGGCCTCCAAGAGACCCAGTACTTC. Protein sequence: CASIEGQGLQETQYF.

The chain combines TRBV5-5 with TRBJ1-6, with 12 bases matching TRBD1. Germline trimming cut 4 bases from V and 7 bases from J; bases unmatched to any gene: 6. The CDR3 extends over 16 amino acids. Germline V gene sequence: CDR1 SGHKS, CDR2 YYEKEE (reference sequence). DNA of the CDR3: TGTGCCAGCAGCGTGGGACAGGGGGCGATCAATTCACCCCTCCACTTT. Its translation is CASSVGQGAINSPLHF.

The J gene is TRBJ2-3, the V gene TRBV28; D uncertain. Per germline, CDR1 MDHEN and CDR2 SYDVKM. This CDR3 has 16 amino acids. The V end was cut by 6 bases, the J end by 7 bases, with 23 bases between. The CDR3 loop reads CASSPPLGNFGNTQYF. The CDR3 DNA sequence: TGTGCCAGCAGCCCCCCTCTAGGGAACTTTGGGAATACGCAGTATTTT.

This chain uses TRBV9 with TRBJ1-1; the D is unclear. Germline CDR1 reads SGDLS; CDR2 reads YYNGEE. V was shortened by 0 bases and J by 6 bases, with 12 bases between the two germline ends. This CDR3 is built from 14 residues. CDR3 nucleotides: TGTGCCAGCAGCGTAGCTGCAACCGTCGCTGAAGCTTTCTTT. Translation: CASSVAATVAEAFF. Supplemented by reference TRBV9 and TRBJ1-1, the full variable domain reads DSGVTQTPKHLITATGQRVTLRCSPRSGDLSVYWYQQSLDQGLQFLIQYYNGEERAKGNILERFSAQQFPDLHSELNLSSLELGDSALYFCASSVAATVAEAFFGQGTRLTVV.

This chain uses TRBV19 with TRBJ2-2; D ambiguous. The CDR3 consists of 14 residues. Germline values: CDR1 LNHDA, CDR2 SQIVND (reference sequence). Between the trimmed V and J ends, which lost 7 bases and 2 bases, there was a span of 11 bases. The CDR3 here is CASKKSTNTGELFF. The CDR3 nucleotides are TGTGCCAGTAAGAAAAGCACTAACACCGGGGAGCTGTTTTTT.

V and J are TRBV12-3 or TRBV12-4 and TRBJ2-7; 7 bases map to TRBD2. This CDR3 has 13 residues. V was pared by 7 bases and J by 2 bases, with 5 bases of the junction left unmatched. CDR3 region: CASKRGPAYEQYF. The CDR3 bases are TGTGCCAGCAAGCGGGGCCCGGCCTACGAGCAGTACTTC.

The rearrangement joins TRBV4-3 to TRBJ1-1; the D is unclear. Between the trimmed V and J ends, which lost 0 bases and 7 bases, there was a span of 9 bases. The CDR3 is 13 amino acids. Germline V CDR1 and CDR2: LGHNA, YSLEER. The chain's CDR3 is CASSQEGGNEAFF. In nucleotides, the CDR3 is TGCGCCAGCAGCCAAGAAGGCGGGAATGAAGCTTTCTTT.

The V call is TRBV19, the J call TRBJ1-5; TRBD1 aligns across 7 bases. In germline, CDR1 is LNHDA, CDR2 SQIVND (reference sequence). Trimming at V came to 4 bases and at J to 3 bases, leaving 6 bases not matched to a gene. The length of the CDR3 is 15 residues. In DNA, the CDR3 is TGTGCCAGTAGTACAGACAGGGCCCCCAATCAGCCCCAGCATTTT. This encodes CASSTDRAPNQPQHF.

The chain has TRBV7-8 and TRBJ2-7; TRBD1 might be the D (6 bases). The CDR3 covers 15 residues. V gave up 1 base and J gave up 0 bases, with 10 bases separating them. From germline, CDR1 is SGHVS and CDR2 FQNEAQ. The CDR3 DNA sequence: TGTGCCAGCAGCTTAGTTATGGACAGCTCCTACGAGCAGTACTTC. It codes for CASSLVMDSSYEQYF.

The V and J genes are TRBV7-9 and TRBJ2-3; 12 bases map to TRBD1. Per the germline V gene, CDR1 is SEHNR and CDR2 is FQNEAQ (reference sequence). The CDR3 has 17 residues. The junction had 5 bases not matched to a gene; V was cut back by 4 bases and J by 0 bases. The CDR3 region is CASSSGTGGASTDTQYF. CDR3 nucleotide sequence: TGTGCCAGCAGCTCCGGGACAGGGGGCGCCAGCACAGATACGCAGTATTTT.

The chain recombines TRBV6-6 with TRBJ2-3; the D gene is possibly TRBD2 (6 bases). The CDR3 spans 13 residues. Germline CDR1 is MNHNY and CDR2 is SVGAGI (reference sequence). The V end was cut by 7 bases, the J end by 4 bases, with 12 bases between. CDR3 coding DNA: TGTGCCAGCAAAGGGCCGGGGGCAGATACGCAGTATTTT. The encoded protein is CASKGPGADTQYF.